This T cell receptor beta chain came from a study of OX40 agonist ivuxolimab in advanced cancers. Germline trimming cut 4 bases from V and 2 bases from J; bases unmatched to any gene: 13. The CDR3 sequence is 20 residues long. The germline CDR1 and CDR2 sequences are MDHEN and SYDVKM. TCRdb's table, derived via immunoSEQ multiplex PCR, lists solely in-frame clones and lacks some. Of tens of thousands of clones listed, around 89% are singletons. This sequence originates from an adult with an advanced solid tumor such as melanoma, head and neck, liver or kidney cancer. The rearrangement joins TRBV28 to TRBJ2-2; 13 nucleotides match TRBD2. The source was CD4+ or CD8+ T cells sorted from blood, collected in a trial of the OX40 agonist ivuxolimab. CDR3 region: CASSWVFGLAGAPNTGELFF. In DNA, the CDR3 is TGTGCCAGCAGTTGGGTTTTCGGACTAGCGGGAGCCCCTAACACCGGGGAGCTGTTTTTT. Filled out from reference TRBV28 and TRBJ2-2, the complete variable domain reads DVKVTQSSRYLVKRTGEKVFLECVQDMDHENMFWYRQDPGLGLRLIYFSYDVKMKEKGDIPEGYSVSREKKERFSLILESASTNQTSMYLCASSWVFGLAGAPNTGELFFGEGSRLTVL.